The entry that follows covers one TCR beta chain sequence. Its antigen is currently unknown. This sample is part of a study of T cell responses to AZD1222 COVID-19 vaccine. Study results and limitations: Two AZD1222 doses significantly raised spike-specific TCR breadth and depth over controls. Baseline seropositives among AZD1222 recipients totaled only five to seven. Within unmutated variant regions lay the reported targets of nearly half of spike-specific TCRs.

Profiled with immunoSEQ multiplex PCR; TCRdb holds only in-frame clones, not every one. The sample lists roughly 190,000 clones, approximately 91% occurring once. This material consisted of peripheral blood, taken on day 0 of AZD1222 vaccination. This TCR was sampled from an adult in good health.

CDR3 amino acids: CASSPRQGNYGYTF. CDR3 DNA: TGTGCCAGCAGCCCTCGACAGGGAAACTATGGCTACACCTTC. The chain carries TRBV7-2 and TRBJ1-2; 7 bases map to TRBD1. The CDR3 sequence is 14 residues long. J lost 2 bases, V lost 5 bases, and 5 bases had no gene match. Germline CDR1 and CDR2: SGHTA and FQGNSA.